A single sample is the source of the 14 T cell receptor beta chains below, sequenced in a study of low-dose radiotherapy and immunotherapy resistance in tumors. Alpha and beta chains were covered, as first-strand cDNA relied on TRAV- and TRBV-specific primers. The TCRs were subjected to amplification over approximately 19 PCR cycles employing a constant-region primer in conjunction with a V-primer adapter. MiXCR, run by TCRdb on the reads, gives a single entry per CDR3 protein. This table has around 76,000 distinct CDR3 sequences, more than 25% appearing once. As for time point: before trial treatment. The sequenced sample was PBMCs, obtained before treatment. These receptors were taken from a female donor with ovarian cancer.

The chain has TRBV5-5 and TRBJ2-7; no clear D gene. This CDR3 region has 16 residues. Between the trimmed V and J ends, which lost 6 bases and 0 bases, there was a span of 19 bases. CDR1 and CDR2 (germline): SGHKS, YYEKEE (reference sequence). The DNA for the CDR3 is TGTGCCAGCATCGTAGCATCACGCCTTTCCTCCTACGAGCAGTACTTC. Translation: CASIVASRLSSYEQYF.

The chain has TRBV11-2 and TRBJ2-7; TRBD2 aligns across 11 bases. CDR1 is SGHAT, CDR2 FQNNGV, per germline. J lost 1 base, V lost 4 bases, and 9 bases had no gene match. The CDR3 is 17 residues long. The CDR3 sequence: CASSSLTGTSGSYEQYF. CDR3 sequence (DNA): TGTGCCAGCAGCTCACTCACCGGGACTAGCGGTTCCTACGAGCAGTACTTC.

V gene TRBV7-9 combines with J gene TRBJ1-1; 7 bases match TRBD1. This CDR3 contains 15 residues. V shed 11 bases, J shed 4 bases, and the junction held 16 bases outside the gene matches. Germline V CDR1 and CDR2: SEHNR, FQNEAQ (reference sequence). The CDR3 DNA is TGTGCCCGAAGCGAAGGGGGCCAGTTGATCACTGAAGCTTTCTTT. Translated, it gives CARSEGGQLITEAFF.

In its sample, this clonotype was seen many times. The chain joins TRBV11-3 to TRBJ2-3; D is possibly TRBD2 (6 bases). Trimming removed 5 bases from V and 0 bases from J, with 9 bases in between. CDR3 length equals 14 residues. Germline V CDR1 and CDR2: SGHNT, YENEEA. The CDR3 DNA reads as TGTGCCAGCAGCCTGCGGGACAGCACAGATACGCAGTATTTT. This gives the protein CASSLRDSTDTQYF.

For this clonotype: Given a far larger clone just one base away, this is likely a sequencing read error. The chain carries TRBV2 and TRBJ2-7, with unresolved D. Trimming cost V 6 bases and J 7 bases, with 19 bases left between them. Germline values: CDR1 SNHLY, CDR2 FYNNEI. The CDR3 is 14 residues long. For the CDR3, the DNA is TGTGCCAGCAGAGCCCCCGGACGCTACAATGAGCAGTACTTC. Encoded protein: CASRAPGRYNEQYF. Together with reference TRBV2 and TRBJ2-7, the CDR3 gives the full variable domain: EPEVTQTPSHQVTQMGQEVILRCVPISNHLYFYWYRQILGQKVEFLVSFYNNEISEKSEIFDDQFSVERPDGSNFTLKIRSTKLEDSAMYFCASRAPGRYNEQYFGPGTRLTVT.

This clonotype appeared a single time. CDR3 DNA sequence: TGTGCCAGCAGCAGAGCTACGGGGTGGACTGAAGCTTTCTTT. This codes for CASSRATGWTEAFF. The chain combines TRBV28 with TRBJ1-1; D not certain. CDR1 and CDR2 (germline): MDHEN, SYDVKM. Trimming removed 6 bases from V and 5 bases from J, with 16 bases in between. This CDR3 has 14 residues.

V and J are TRBV20-1 and TRBJ2-1, with D possibly TRBD2 on 7 matching bases. V was cut by 4 bases and J by 4 bases, with 20 bases left in between. The CDR3 totals 16 residues. Germline V gives CDR1 DFQATT, CDR2 SNEGSKA (reference sequence). Here the CDR3 reads CSAKGGVGGLYNEQFF. DNA for the CDR3: TGCAGTGCTAAGGGGGGCGTCGGGGGGCTTTACAATGAGCAGTTCTTC.

The table lists this clonotype with a few counts. The chain has TRBV5-1 and TRBJ2-2; 7 bases agree with TRBD2. The CDR3 runs to 18 residues. CDR1 and CDR2 (germline): SGHRS, YFSETQ. The V gene end was trimmed by 3 bases and the J gene end by 0 bases; junction bases not matched to a gene: 11. The CDR3 sequence: CASSWAVRGRANTGELFF. CDR3 bases: TGCGCCAGCAGCTGGGCCGTTCGAGGGAGGGCGAACACCGGGGAGCTGTTTTTT.

There are many counts of this clonotype. The DNA for the CDR3 is TGTGCCAGCAGCCCGCGGGGGACAGGGGCGAACACCGGGGAGCTGTTTTTT. This codes for CASSPRGTGANTGELFF. The chain is built from TRBV3-1 and TRBJ2-2; 10 bases line up with TRBD1. The V and J ends lost 4 bases and 0 bases, in that order; junction bases with no gene match: 5. The CDR3 loop spans 17 amino acids. CDR1 and CDR2 from the germline V gene are LGHDT and YNNKEL (reference sequence).

This clonotype came up many times. The chain combines TRBV18 with TRBJ1-3; 9 bases fit TRBD1. This CDR3 has 16 residues. The germline V gene encodes CDR1 KGHSH and CDR2 LQKENI. The junction had 4 bases not matched to a gene; V was cut back by 3 bases and J by 1 base. CDR3 sequence reads: CASSPEQGASGNTIYF. CDR3 sequence (DNA): TGTGCCAGCTCACCGGAACAGGGGGCATCTGGAAACACCATATATTTT.

This clonotype was recorded a few times. V usage is TRBV5-4 and J usage is TRBJ2-2, with 7 bases lining up with TRBD2. Germline CDR1 and CDR2: SGHNT and YYREEE (reference sequence). The trim removed 4 bases at V and 0 bases at J, leaving 3 bases unmatched. This CDR3 is built from 15 residues. The CDR3 nucleotides read TGTGCCAGCAGCATAGGACTAGCGAACACCGGGGAGCTGTTTTTT. It yields the protein CASSIGLANTGELFF.

The rearrangement uses TRBV5-1 and TRBJ2-1, with D unclear. Germline CDR1 and CDR2: SGHRS and YFSETQ. This CDR3 has 14 amino acids. The V end lost 1 base, the J end lost 9 bases, and 14 bases lay between the germline ends. DNA of the CDR3: TGCGCCAGCAGCTTGAGGCCAGCCTGGGGTGAGCAGTTCTTC. The encoded protein is CASSLRPAWGEQFF.

The table lists this clonotype with a few counts. The junction does not match germline at one end; this may be a read error. This chain joins TRBV20-1 and TRBJ1-1; a possible D gene is TRBD1 (6 bases). CDR3 size: 15 residues. From germline, CDR1 is DFQATT and CDR2 SNEGSKA (reference sequence). The CDR3 DNA follows: TGCAGTGCTGGAGACAGGTTGAAAGGGGACACTGAAGCTTTCTTT. Its translation is CSAGDRLKGDTEAFF.

This clonotype was seen at least ten times. The chain uses TRBV27 and TRBJ2-2; TRBD2 matches at 11 bases. V lost 2 bases to trimming and J lost 2 bases; unmatched junction nucleotides: 7. Germline-derived CDR1 and CDR2 are MNHEY and SMNVEV (reference sequence). This CDR3 contains 18 residues. The DNA of the CDR3 is TGTGCCAGCAGTTTAGGAGCTAGCGGGGGGCCTAACACCGGGGAGCTGTTTTTT. This encodes CASSLGASGGPNTGELFF.